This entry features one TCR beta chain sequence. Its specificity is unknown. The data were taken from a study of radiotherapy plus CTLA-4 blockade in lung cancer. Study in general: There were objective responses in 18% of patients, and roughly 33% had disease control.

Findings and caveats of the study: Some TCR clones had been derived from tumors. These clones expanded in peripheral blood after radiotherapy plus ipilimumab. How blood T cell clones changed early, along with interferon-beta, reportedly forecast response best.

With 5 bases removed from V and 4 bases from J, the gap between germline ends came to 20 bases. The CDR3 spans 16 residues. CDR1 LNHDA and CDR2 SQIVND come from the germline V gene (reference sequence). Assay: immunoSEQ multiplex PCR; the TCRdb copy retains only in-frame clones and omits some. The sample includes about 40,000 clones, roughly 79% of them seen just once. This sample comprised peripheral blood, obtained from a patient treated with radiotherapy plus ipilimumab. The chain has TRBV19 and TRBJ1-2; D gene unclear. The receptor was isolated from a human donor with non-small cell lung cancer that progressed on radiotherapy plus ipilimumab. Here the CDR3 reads CASSYSTRGWSYGYTF. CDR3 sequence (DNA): TGTGCCAGTAGTTACTCCACCCGGGGATGGTCCTATGGCTACACCTTC.